The entry below gives a single T cell receptor beta chain sequence along with its context. Its antigen is undetermined. The entry originates in a study of cytomegalovirus exposure and HLA in healthy donors. Findings of the study overall: Most subjects had HLA-A and HLA-B alleles reportedly predicted accurately by TCR beta sequences. HLA allele associations emerged for 15,000 to 20,000 TCR beta sequences in a later analysis, at 0.05 false discovery rate.

Primers for the PCR totalled 60 Vbeta and 13 Jbeta. Profiling relied on immunoSEQ multiplex PCR, and the TCRdb table lists in-frame clones only, not all of them. The sample table sets out 150,000 or so clones. Germline CDR1 reads SGHRS; CDR2 reads YFSETQ. Trimming left V 0 bases short and J 5 bases short, with 12 bases between. CDR3 size: 15 residues. This sequence was found in a woman aged 40 to 50 in good health and CMV-seropositive. Material: PBMCs. The chain joins TRBV5-1 to TRBJ2-1; D remains ambiguous. This CDR3 is CASSLVATSHNEQFF. DNA of the CDR3: TGCGCCAGCAGCTTGGTAGCTACCAGCCACAATGAGCAGTTCTTC.